This passage covers 30 T cell receptor beta chains from one sample sequenced in a study of identical twins. Each CDR3 protein gets one entry after TCRdb re-called the 5' RACE reads with MiXCR. The sample contains just under 650,000 distinct CDR3 sequences, roughly 6.6% of which appear only once. The same sample was also studied in work on yellow fever vaccine responses in identical twins.

The sample was PBMCs. The receptors derive from a woman aged 18-29 years in good health.

The V and J genes are TRBV15 and TRBJ2-7; 11 bases agree with TRBD1. The CDR3 sequence is 16 residues long. Germline V gives CDR1 LNHNV, CDR2 YYDKDF (reference sequence). Trimming cost V 4 bases and J 4 bases; bases outside gene matches: 9. The CDR3 is CATSKRSGQGAYEQYF. In nucleotides, the CDR3 is TGTGCCACCAGCAAGAGGTCCGGACAGGGGGCTTACGAGCAGTACTTC.

This clonotype was detected only a few times. The rearrangement links TRBV29-1 to TRBJ2-7; D perhaps matches TRBD1 (6 bases). CDR1 and CDR2 (germline): SQVTM, ANQGSEA. This CDR3 region has 13 residues. Trimming removed 6 bases from V and 2 bases from J, with 14 bases in between. The CDR3 coding sequence is TGCAGCGTGTCAAAAGGGGGTACCTACGAGCAGTACTTC. Translated: CSVSKGGTYEQYF.

This rearrangement joins TRBV3-1 to TRBJ2-1, with TRBD2 identical over 12 bases. Per germline, CDR1 LGHDT and CDR2 YNNKEL (reference sequence). Unmatched junction bases numbered 2, after V lost 0 bases and J lost 11 bases. CDR3 length: 14 residues. The CDR3 loop reads CASSQDLAGGQQFF. CDR3 in DNA: TGTGCCAGCAGCCAAGATCTAGCGGGGGGGCAGCAGTTCTTC.

This clonotype was seen at least ten times. The chain links TRBV6-5 to TRBJ2-5, with a possible D match to TRBD2 (6 bases). Trimming removed 0 bases from V and 2 bases from J, with 13 bases in between. Germline lookup yields CDR1 MNHEY and CDR2 SVGAGI. This CDR3 is built from 16 residues. This CDR3 reads CASSYSLAGTQETQYF. CDR3 sequence (DNA): TGTGCCAGCAGTTACTCCCTTGCGGGGACTCAAGAGACCCAGTACTTC.

This clonotype was observed at least ten times. This chain uses TRBV12-3 or TRBV12-4 with TRBJ1-1; TRBD1 is a possible D gene (5 bases). V was shortened by 2 bases and J by 4 bases, with 11 bases between the two germline ends. The CDR3 is 14 amino acids. CDR3 nucleotides: TGTGCCAGCAGTTTACAGGGATCCAGCACTGAAGCTTTCTTT. Protein sequence: CASSLQGSSTEAFF.

This clonotype was seen at least ten times. This chain joins TRBV24-1 and TRBJ2-3, with 8 bases that match TRBD2. Trimming at V came to 3 bases and at J to 4 bases, leaving 2 bases not matched to a gene. Germline lookup yields CDR1 KGHDR and CDR2 SFDVKD. This CDR3 has 14 amino acids. The CDR3 DNA follows: TGTGCCACCAGTGATACGGGACTAGCAGATACGCAGTATTTT. Translation gives CATSDTGLADTQYF.

The CDR3 nucleotides are TGTGCCAGCAGCCCAATGGGACTAGCGGGCTTTAATGAGCAGTTCTTC. Encoded protein: CASSPMGLAGFNEQFF. The chain links TRBV7-2 to TRBJ2-1, with 12 bases aligning to TRBD2. This CDR3 spans 16 amino acids. V dropped 5 bases and J dropped 7; count of bases not matched to a gene: 9. The germline V gene has CDR1 SGHTA and CDR2 FQGNSA. Combining the CDR3 with reference TRBV7-2 and TRBJ2-1 gives the whole variable domain GAGVSQSPSNKVTEKGKDVELRCDPISGHTALYWYRQSLGQGLEFLIYFQGNSAPDKSGLPSDRFSAERTGGSVSTLTIQRTQQEDSAVYLCASSPMGLAGFNEQFFGPGTRLTVL.

The chain couples TRBV10-3 to TRBJ2-7; 9 bases map to TRBD2. This CDR3 has 15 amino acids. J gave up 3 bases and V 3 bases, and 6 bases lay outside the gene matches. Germline assignment: CDR1 ENHRY and CDR2 SYGVKD. The CDR3 DNA sequence: TGTGCCATCAGTGACGGCGGGAGGGCCGTCTACGAGCAGTACTTC. Protein: CAISDGGRAVYEQYF.

The chain is built from TRBV12-3 or TRBV12-4 and TRBJ2-5; possibly TRBD1 or TRBD2 for D (5 bases each). Trimming cost V 3 bases and J 1 base, with 9 bases left between them. The CDR3 is 14 residues long. CDR3 bases: TGTGCCAGCAGTTTCGGGGCAGCCCAAGAGACCCAGTACTTC. Translation gives CASSFGAAQETQYF.

This clonotype was picked up many times. J is TRBJ2-5 and V is TRBV5-1; 7 bases line up with TRBD2. The CDR3 runs 13 residues. With 2 bases clipped from V and 3 bases from J, the junction kept 1 base outside the gene matches. Germline assignment: CDR1 SGHRS and CDR2 YFSETQ. CDR3 DNA sequence: TGCGCCAGCAGCTTTCTAGCGGAAGAGACCCAGTACTTC. This translates into CASSFLAEETQYF.

This chain joins TRBV11-1 and TRBJ2-1; 10 nucleotides agree with TRBD2. CDR3 length: 18 residues. V was clipped by 4 bases and J by 7 bases; unmatched bases: 16. CDR1 and CDR2 (germline): SGHAT, FQDESV (reference sequence). The CDR3: CASSSYPGGAGGPNEQFF. CDR3 bases: TGTGCCAGCAGCTCCTACCCCGGGGGAGCGGGAGGGCCTAATGAGCAGTTCTTC.

This clonotype has only a few counts. The rearrangement joins TRBV12-3 or TRBV12-4 to TRBJ1-5, with 7 bases lining up with TRBD1. This CDR3 comprises 14 residues. J was trimmed by 4 bases and V by 6 bases; bases with no gene match: 6. The DNA for the CDR3 is TGTGCCAGCAGCAATGACAGGGTTAATCAGCCCCAGCATTTT. Amino acid sequence: CASSNDRVNQPQHF.

The CDR3 region has the DNA TGTGCCAGCAGTGACCGGACAGGGGGCGCGGGTTCACCCCTCCACTTT. Protein sequence: CASSDRTGGAGSPLHF. The V call is TRBV6-4, the J call TRBJ1-6; 11 nucleotides agree with TRBD1. Germline CDR1 is MRHNA and CDR2 is SNTAGT. The CDR3 consists of 16 residues. With 2 bases clipped from V and 9 bases from J, the junction kept 6 bases outside the gene matches.

This rearrangement joins TRBV3-1 to TRBJ1-6, with 7 bases matching TRBD1. CDR1 and CDR2 from the germline V gene are LGHDT and YNNKEL (reference sequence). V dropped 4 bases and J dropped 0; count of bases not matched to a gene: 3. The length of the CDR3 is 16 residues. The CDR3 bases are TGTGCCAGCAGCCCAGGGGGAAGCTCCTATAATTCACCCCTCCACTTT. Amino acids: CASSPGGSSYNSPLHF.

This clonotype was observed a handful of times. This chain uses TRBV7-2 with TRBJ2-1; no clear D. CDR1 is SGHTA and CDR2 is FQGNSA in the germline V gene. The CDR3 runs 15 residues. V lost 1 base and J 8 bases, leaving 15 bases between the germline ends. CDR3 sequence: CASSLGLLGKYEQFF. As DNA, the CDR3 is TGTGCCAGCAGCTTAGGCCTTCTAGGGAAGTATGAGCAGTTCTTC.

In this sample, this clonotype turned up many times. The chain employs TRBV12-3 or TRBV12-4 and TRBJ1-5, with a tentative D call TRBD1 (5 bases). With 8 bases removed from V and 0 bases from J, the gap between germline ends came to 11 bases. CDR3 size: 14 residues. CDR3 DNA sequence: TGTGCCAGCTGTGGGGGAAATAGCAATCAGCCCCAGCATTTT. This encodes CASCGGNSNQPQHF.

In its sample, this clonotype was seen a few times. The J gene is TRBJ2-5, the V gene TRBV3-1; D perhaps matches TRBD2 (6 bases). CDR3 length equals 16 residues. Germline assignment: CDR1 LGHDT and CDR2 YNNKEL (reference sequence). The germline V and J ends were trimmed by 0 bases and 1 base, with 12 bases remaining between them. The CDR3 spells CASSQDRSRGQETQYF. CDR3 sequence (DNA): TGTGCCAGCAGCCAAGATAGATCGCGGGGCCAAGAGACCCAGTACTTC.

This clonotype was picked up a small number of times. DNA of the CDR3: TGTGCCAGCAGCTTGGGGGACAGGGGCCAGGGGGAGACCCAGTACTTC. The encoded protein is CASSLGDRGQGETQYF. The chain combines TRBV11-2 with TRBJ2-5; 10 nucleotides agree with TRBD1. Germline CDR1 SGHAT, CDR2 FQNNGV. The CDR3 runs to 16 residues. With V trimmed by 3 bases and J by 5 bases, 9 bases remained unmatched.

The chain has TRBV9 and TRBJ2-1, with D possibly being TRBD2 (7 bases). The germline CDR1 and CDR2 sequences are SGDLS and YYNGEE. V dropped 4 bases and J dropped 6 bases, with 20 bases sitting between them. This CDR3 contains 16 residues. This CDR3 reads CASSFPRGGASNEQFF. The CDR3, as DNA: TGTGCCAGCAGCTTCCCACGAGGGGGGGCTAGCAATGAGCAGTTCTTC.

This clonotype showed up just a few times. The chain links TRBV7-2 to TRBJ2-6, with D possibly being TRBD1 or TRBD2 (6 bases each). V was shortened by 7 bases and J by 4 bases, with 20 bases between the two germline ends. Germline CDR1 and CDR2: SGHTA and FQGNSA. This CDR3 has 17 amino acids. The CDR3 sequence: CASTLTGSRGGANVLTF. The CDR3 region has the DNA TGTGCCAGCACCCTAACAGGGTCCCGGGGGGGGGCCAACGTCCTGACTTTC.

This clonotype was observed many times. The chain is built from TRBV24-1 and TRBJ2-2; no definite D call. V was cut by 9 bases and J by 5 bases, with 12 bases left in between. The CDR3 covers 13 residues. Germline V gene data show CDR1 as KGHDR and CDR2 as SFDVKD. CDR3 amino acids: CATQLSRTGELFF. The CDR3 DNA sequence: TGTGCCACCCAGTTGAGCAGGACCGGGGAGCTGTTTTTT.

The rearrangement links TRBV9 to TRBJ2-2, with 7 positions matching TRBD1. The CDR3 covers 17 residues. Germline loops: CDR1 SGDLS, CDR2 YYNGEE. V lost 0 bases, J lost 2 bases, and 7 bases stayed unmatched. CDR3 sequence: CASSVGGQVANTGELFF. The CDR3 nucleotides are TGTGCCAGCAGCGTAGGTGGACAGGTCGCCAACACCGGGGAGCTGTTTTTT.

The table lists this clonotype with many counts. One junction end disagrees with the germline gene, perhaps due to a read error. The chain couples TRBV29-1 to TRBJ2-1, with no clear D. The CDR3 loop spans 11 amino acids. The V gene's germline CDR1 is SQVTM and CDR2 ANQGSEA. The CDR3 protein is CSIDSRNEQFF. In DNA form, the CDR3 reads TGCAGCATTGACTCCCGAAATGAGCAGTTCTTC.

This clonotype was counted a few times. CDR3 coding DNA: TGCAGTGCTAAGCTCAGGAGCTCTGGGGCCAACGTCCTGACTTTC. Translating gives CSAKLRSSGANVLTF. The rearrangement joins TRBV20-1 to TRBJ2-6; D not resolved. CDR1 and CDR2 from the germline V gene are DFQATT and SNEGSKA (reference sequence). The CDR3 consists of 15 residues. Trimming removed 4 bases from V and 0 bases from J, with 10 bases in between.

This clonotype was observed a handful of times. The rearrangement joins TRBV29-1 to TRBJ1-5, with TRBD1 identical over 11 bases. After removal of 6 bases from V and 3 bases from J, the junction contained 7 bases not matched to a gene. The CDR3 totals 15 residues. CDR1 SQVTM and CDR2 ANQGSEA come from the germline V gene. CDR3 protein: CSVRTGGMDNQPQHF. The DNA of the CDR3 is TGCAGCGTACGGACAGGGGGCATGGACAATCAGCCCCAGCATTTT.

This clonotype was counted at least ten times. The V gene is TRBV5-1, the J gene TRBJ1-1, with 7 bases aligning to TRBD1. Looked up from germline, CDR1 is SGHRS and CDR2 is YFSETQ. The CDR3 contains 12 residues. The J segment lost 3 bases and the V segment lost 6 bases, leaving 2 bases of the junction unmatched. CDR3 residues: CASNRGDTEAFF. The CDR3 DNA sequence: TGCGCCAGCAACAGGGGTGACACTGAAGCTTTCTTT.

This chain connects TRBV7-4 to TRBJ2-7; possibly TRBD1 for D (6 bases). Germline V gives CDR1 SGHVT, CDR2 SQSDAQ. CDR3 length: 14 amino acids. Between the trimmed V and J ends, which lost 4 bases and 2 bases, there was a span of 12 bases. CDR3 DNA: TGTGCCAGCAGCTCTCGACAGGCAACCTACGAGCAGTACTTC. Translation: CASSSRQATYEQYF.

This clonotype has at least ten counts. The J gene is TRBJ2-2, the V gene TRBV5-1, with a weak D call TRBD1 (5 bases). Germline loops: CDR1 SGHRS, CDR2 YFSETQ. V was trimmed by 1 base and J by 6 bases, leaving 19 bases between them. This CDR3 region has 17 residues. Here the CDR3 reads CASSLMGQTVYAGELFF. The CDR3 coding sequence is TGCGCCAGCAGCTTGATGGGGCAAACAGTTTACGCCGGGGAGCTGTTTTTT.

This clonotype was counted only a few times. The chain is built from TRBV7-9 and TRBJ2-1; 10 nucleotides line up with TRBD1. The CDR3 covers 15 residues. Germline V lookup: CDR1 SEHNR, CDR2 FQNEAQ (reference sequence). The V segment lost 4 bases and the J segment 5 bases; nucleotides outside the gene matches: 5. The CDR3, as DNA: TGTGCCAGCAGCTCGGGACAGGGGATTGACAATGAGCAGTTCTTC. As protein: CASSSGQGIDNEQFF.

The chain is built from TRBV12-3 or TRBV12-4 and TRBJ2-7; 7 nucleotides line up with TRBD1. The CDR3 is 12 residues long. Losses at the gene ends were 7 bases for V and 6 bases for J; bases not matched to a gene: 6. CDR3 sequence reads: CASMGTVGEQYF. The DNA for the CDR3 is TGTGCCAGCATGGGGACAGTGGGCGAGCAGTACTTC.